This TCR beta chain came from a study of metastatic and nonmetastatic thyroid tumors. Study-wide background: Samples came from malignant and benign thyroid patients, and repertoires were compared across blood and tumor or nodule tissue. Study-wide points: It was reportedly found that TCR beta diversity was significantly higher in malignant thyroid tumors than in benign nodules, a difference seen in both blood and tumor samples.

This clone was counted at least ten times. Its target is not known. A much larger clone differs from this one at a single base, so this may be a read error. The final CDR3 position lacks the conserved phenylalanine or tryptophan, pointing to a likely read error. In the original processing: Clinicopathological groups differed in CDR3, with these differences serving to build a distant-metastasis classifier for papillary thyroid cancer. TCRdb re-clonotyped the PCR reads through MiXCR. These V and J calls derive from TCRdb rather than the authors' analysis. Of around 64,000 clones listed, about 3.8% were seen once; the top ten hold 20% to 25%. Thyroid surgery had not been preceded by any treatment in any patient. Germline V gene sequence: CDR1 MNHNS, CDR2 SASEGT. Deletions cut 6 bases from V and 4 bases from J, with 10 bases between. The CDR3 loop spans 13 amino acids.

The chain links TRBV6-1 to TRBJ1-5; no clear D gene. The sequencing input was blood. The clonotype comes from a female donor with papillary thyroid cancer or a benign thyroid nodule (not recorded which). Some clones in this sample may be carry-over from other donors' samples. The CDR3 loop is CASRPDLNQPQHS. CDR3 nucleotide sequence: TGTGCCAGCAGGCCAGACCTGAATCAGCCCCAGCATTCT.